The source of this TCR beta chain is a study of T cell repertoires in cytomegalovirus infection. Study findings and constraints: The ex vivo response was dominated by HLA-C-restricted CMV-specific TCR beta clonotypes. The cumulative frequency of public TCR beta families identified carriers of CMV plus the relevant HLA.

TCRdb reanalysed the reads using MiXCR and keeps one entry per CDR3 protein. Of about 120,000 distinct CDR3 sequences in the sample, around 9.1% were seen once. This clonotype came up many times. Antigen unknown. The CDR3 has 15 amino acids. Unmatched junction bases numbered 13, after V lost 6 bases and J lost 4 bases. Germline V lookup: CDR1 DFQATT, CDR2 SNEGSKA (reference sequence). The TCR comes from a human donor in good health (CMV status not recorded). Some clones in this sample may be carry-over from other donors' samples. The chain joins TRBV20-1 to TRBJ2-7; 9 bases align to TRBD2. Sequenced input: PBMCs, sequenced either directly or after in vitro stimulation (not recorded which). Here the CDR3 reads CSARPTSGFSYEQYF. The DNA for the CDR3 is TGCAGTGCGAGGCCCACTAGCGGGTTTTCTTACGAGCAGTACTTC.